A single sample gave rise to the 26 T cell receptor beta chains below, sequenced in a study of cytomegalovirus exposure and HLA in healthy donors. This table comes from immunoSEQ multiplex PCR, and its TCRdb copy is limited to in-frame clones, with some not included. Found here are more than 45,000 clones, roughly 90% of them singletons; the top ten hold over 2%. Sequencing was performed on PBMCs. These TCRs come from a woman in her twenties or thirties in good health and CMV-seronegative.

The chain employs TRBV4-1 and TRBJ1-1, with a possible D match to TRBD1 (6 bases). Germline assignment: CDR1 MGHRA and CDR2 YSYEKL. The germline V and J ends were trimmed by 1 base and 11 bases, with 11 bases remaining between them. The CDR3 is made up of 12 amino acids. The CDR3 coding sequence is TGCGCCAGCAGCCAAGGGACAGTCGGGGCTTTCTTT. Protein product: CASSQGTVGAFF.

This chain uses TRBV28 with TRBJ1-2, with D tentatively TRBD1 (6 bases). CDR1 is MDHEN, CDR2 SYDVKM, per germline. The CDR3 runs 13 residues. V was pared by 6 bases and J by 6 bases, with 14 bases between. The CDR3 coding sequence is TGTGCCAGCAGGCCAGAGGGGGTGGATGGCTACACCTTC. Its protein is CASRPEGVDGYTF.

This chain links TRBV7-2 with TRBJ2-7, with 12 bases lining up with TRBD2. With 5 bases clipped from V and 6 bases from J, the junction kept 5 bases outside the gene matches. The CDR3 runs to 14 residues. Germline CDR1 SGHTA, CDR2 FQGNSA. The CDR3 loop is CASSGLAGGPEQYF. DNA for the CDR3: TGTGCCAGCAGCGGCCTAGCGGGAGGGCCCGAGCAGTACTTC.

This chain connects TRBV7-3 to TRBJ2-3; TRBD2 matches at 9 bases. From germline, CDR1 is SGHTA and CDR2 FQGTGA. V dropped 3 bases and J dropped 4; count of bases not matched to a gene: 8. CDR3 length: 16 amino acids. CDR3 nucleotide sequence: TGTGCCAGCAGCTTTGTCCCAGCGGGAGGCGCAGATACGCAGTATTTT. Protein: CASSFVPAGGADTQYF.

This chain uses TRBV30 with TRBJ1-5, with D possibly matching TRBD1 (5 bases). This CDR3 is built from 13 residues. The V gene lost 2 bases and the J gene lost 2 bases, with 7 bases spanning the gap. Germline V gene data show CDR1 as GTSNPN and CDR2 as SVGIG (reference sequence). The CDR3 sequence is CAWSLGGNQPQHF. The CDR3 nucleotides are TGTGCCTGGAGTCTAGGGGGCAATCAGCCCCAGCATTTT.

This clone was seen a single time. V gene TRBV20-1 combines with J gene TRBJ2-1; D is ambiguous. The CDR3 covers 11 residues. V was cut by 4 bases and J by 4 bases, with 5 bases left in between. Germline CDR1 and CDR2: DFQATT and SNEGSKA (reference sequence). CDR3 sequence reads: CSATKYNEQFF. CDR3 DNA: TGCAGTGCTACCAAATACAATGAGCAGTTCTTC.

The genes are TRBV4-2 and TRBJ2-6; possible D gene TRBD2, 5 bases. CDR1 and CDR2 (germline): LGHNA, YNFKEQ. This CDR3 spans 20 amino acids. With 0 bases removed from V and 0 bases from J, the gap between germline ends came to 18 bases. CDR3 loop: CASSQEVPDSASSGANVLTF. CDR3 DNA: TGTGCCAGCAGCCAAGAGGTTCCGGACTCCGCCTCCTCTGGGGCCAACGTCCTGACTTTC.

V is TRBV9 and J is TRBJ1-3, with 7 bases matching TRBD1. After removal of 3 bases from V and 0 bases from J, the junction contained 9 bases not matched to a gene. Germline CDR1 reads SGDLS; CDR2 reads YYNGEE. This CDR3 contains 17 residues. The CDR3 nucleotides are TGTGCCAGCAGCGCCACCACAGGGGCCTTCTCTGGAAACACCATATATTTT. This encodes CASSATTGAFSGNTIYF.

This chain links TRBV2 with TRBJ2-2; the D is unclear. The germline V and J ends were trimmed by 3 bases and 5 bases, with 10 bases remaining between them. Germline V gene sequence: CDR1 SNHLY, CDR2 FYNNEI. The CDR3 loop spans 14 amino acids. DNA for the CDR3: TGTGCCAGCAGTGATTATGCTACTACCGGGGAGCTGTTTTTT. Translating gives CASSDYATTGELFF.

The CDR3 sequence is CASSAGTGGQYF. Written as DNA, the CDR3 is TGTGCCAGCAGCGCTGGGACAGGGGGCCAGTACTTC. This chain uses TRBV9 with TRBJ2-7; 12 nucleotides align to TRBD1. V shed 3 bases and J 10 bases; nucleotides not matched to a gene: 2. Germline V gene lookup returns CDR1 SGDLS and CDR2 YYNGEE. The CDR3 is made up of 12 amino acids.

The chain carries TRBV10-3 and TRBJ2-1; 7 bases are shared with TRBD1. J gave up 5 bases and V 4 bases, and 8 bases lay outside the gene matches. CDR3 size: 15 residues. Germline V gives CDR1 ENHRY, CDR2 SYGVKD. The CDR3 nucleotides are TGTGCCATCAGTGCAAGGACAGGAGAGAACAATGAGCAGTTCTTC. Translation gives CAISARTGENNEQFF.

The chain carries TRBV5-4 and TRBJ2-7; D might be TRBD1 (5 bases). The V end lost 10 bases, the J end lost 3 bases, and 14 bases lay between the germline ends. Germline loops: CDR1 SGHNT, CDR2 YYREEE (reference sequence). The CDR3 is made up of 12 amino acids. CDR3 coding DNA: TGTGCCGTGACAGTTGCAGGCTACGAGCAGTACTTC. The encoded protein is CAVTVAGYEQYF.

The chain carries TRBV12-5 and TRBJ2-1; 11 nucleotides line up with TRBD2. The J segment lost 4 bases and the V segment lost 4 bases, leaving 9 bases of the junction unmatched. The CDR3 contains 17 residues. Germline values: CDR1 LGHNT, CDR2 FRNRAP. The CDR3 spells CASGSAAGTSGYNEQFF. CDR3 DNA sequence: TGTGCTAGTGGTTCGGCAGCCGGGACTAGCGGATACAATGAGCAGTTCTTC.

The chain recombines TRBV11-2 with TRBJ1-1; D unresolved. The CDR3 is made up of 14 amino acids. Germline V gene data show CDR1 as SGHAT and CDR2 as FQNNGV. The V and J ends lost 1 base and 1 base respectively, with 7 bases between them. CDR3 loop: CASSLVQTNTEAFF. CDR3 sequence (DNA): TGTGCCAGCAGCTTAGTACAGACGAACACTGAAGCTTTCTTT.

This chain uses TRBV6-6 with TRBJ2-6; 9 nucleotides agree with TRBD1. Germline CDR1 MNHNY, CDR2 SVGAGI (reference sequence). The V gene end was trimmed by 6 bases and the J gene end by 2 bases; junction bases not matched to a gene: 2. The CDR3 is 15 residues long. The CDR3 loop reads CASSRDRAGANVLTF. DNA for the CDR3: TGTGCCAGCAGCCGGGACAGGGCTGGGGCCAACGTCCTGACTTTC.

This chain links TRBV28 with TRBJ1-5, with a weak D call TRBD1 (5 bases). V was shortened by 9 bases and J by 5 bases, with 11 bases between the two germline ends. This CDR3 has 12 residues. CDR1 MDHEN and CDR2 SYDVKM come from the germline V gene. The CDR3 DNA is TGTGCCAGTGGGGGGTCCGATCAGCCCCAGCATTTT. This sequence encodes CASGGSDQPQHF. Variable domain in full (rest from reference TRBV28 and TRBJ1-5): DVKVTQSSRYLVKRTGEKVFLECVQDMDHENMFWYRQDPGLGLRLIYFSYDVKMKEKGDIPEGYSVSREKKERFSLILESASTNQTSMYLCASGGSDQPQHFGDGTRLSIL.

This chain uses TRBV7-2 with TRBJ2-1; 8 bases agree with TRBD2. In germline, CDR1 is SGHTA, CDR2 FQGNSA. The CDR3 has 15 residues. Trimming at V came to 5 bases and at J to 6 bases, leaving 9 bases not matched to a gene. CDR3 amino acids: CASSAPGLVSNEQFF. As DNA, the CDR3 is TGTGCCAGCAGCGCCCCGGGACTAGTAAGCAATGAGCAGTTCTTC.

For the CDR3, the DNA is TGTGCCAGCAGCCACCCCCTCCATAGCTATGGCTACACCTTC. It yields the protein CASSHPLHSYGYTF. The rearrangement joins TRBV7-2 to TRBJ1-2; D ambiguous. The germline V gene encodes CDR1 SGHTA and CDR2 FQGNSA. The CDR3 extends over 14 amino acids. The germline V and J ends were trimmed by 5 bases and 4 bases, with 14 bases remaining between them.

The V and J genes are TRBV6-1 and TRBJ2-2; 10 bases line up with TRBD1. V lost 4 bases and J lost 4; bases outside the gene matches: 9. The CDR3 sequence is 17 residues long. Germline CDR1 and CDR2: MNHNS and SASEGT. This CDR3 is CASSAGTGVAGTGELFF. The CDR3 region has the DNA TGTGCCAGCAGTGCCGGGACAGGGGTAGCGGGCACCGGGGAGCTGTTTTTT.

The rearrangement links TRBV6-1 to TRBJ2-4; TRBD2 matches 9 bases. V shed 2 bases and J 0 bases; nucleotides not matched to a gene: 17. CDR1 and CDR2 (germline): MNHNS, SASEGT. This CDR3 is 21 amino acids long. The CDR3 DNA sequence: TGTGCCAGCAGTGAAATAGCGGGAGCAGGCCACGTCCAAATAGCCAAAAACATTCAGTACTTC. This codes for CASSEIAGAGHVQIAKNIQYF.

This chain joins TRBV15 and TRBJ1-3; 9 bases are shared with TRBD1. The ends lost 0 bases at V and 2 bases at J; junction bases unmatched: 5. Germline lookup yields CDR1 LNHNV and CDR2 YYDKDF (reference sequence). The CDR3 is 17 residues long. In DNA form, the CDR3 reads TGTGCCACCAGCAGAGAAGGGACAGGGTGGACTGGAAACACCATATATTTT. Residues: CATSREGTGWTGNTIYF. Drawing the rest from reference TRBV15 and TRBJ1-3, the complete variable domain is DAMVIQNPRYQVTQFGKPVTLSCSQTLNHNVMYWYQQKSSQAPKLLFHYYDKDFNNEADTPDNFQSRRPNTSFCFLDIRSPGLGDTAMYLCATSREGTGWTGNTIYFGEGSWLTVV.

The chain links TRBV7-2 to TRBJ1-5, with 7 nucleotides matching TRBD1. Germline CDR1 reads SGHTA; CDR2 reads FQGNSA. The CDR3 has 15 residues. Trimming took 1 base from V and 4 from J; bases not matched to a gene: 4. The chain's CDR3 is CASSLGTGLNQPQHF. CDR3 DNA sequence: TGTGCCAGCAGCTTAGGGACAGGCCTAAATCAGCCCCAGCATTTT.

V gene TRBV7-9 combines with J gene TRBJ1-2; maybe TRBD1 (6 bases). This CDR3 is 15 amino acids long. Germline V gives CDR1 SEHNR, CDR2 FQNEAQ (reference sequence). V lost 5 bases, J lost 4 bases, and 17 bases lay in between. CDR3 loop: CASSPRWQGFYGYTF. Written as DNA, the CDR3 is TGTGCCAGCAGCCCCCGGTGGCAGGGGTTCTATGGCTACACCTTC. Together with reference TRBV7-9 and TRBJ1-2, the CDR3 gives the full variable domain: DTGVSQNPRHKITKRGQNVTFRCDPISEHNRLYWYRQTLGQGPEFLTYFQNEAQLEKSRLLSDRFSAERPKGSFSTLEIQRTEQGDSAMYLCASSPRWQGFYGYTFGSGTRLTVV.

The CDR3 protein is CASSSLAGDEQFF. CDR3 DNA: TGCGCCAGCAGCTCGCTAGCGGGAGATGAGCAGTTCTTC. The chain joins TRBV5-1 to TRBJ2-1; 10 nucleotides match TRBD2. The V gene end was trimmed by 3 bases and the J gene end by 8 bases; junction bases not matched to a gene: 2. CDR3 length: 13 residues. Germline V gene sequence: CDR1 SGHRS, CDR2 YFSETQ.

The gene calls are TRBV5-3 and TRBJ1-2, with 8 bases lining up with TRBD1. TRBV5-3 falls under the ORF class, with uncertain function. After removal of 1 base from V and 4 bases from J, the junction contained 9 bases not matched to a gene. The length of the CDR3 is 16 residues. In DNA form, the CDR3 reads TGTGCCAGAAGCTTGCGCAGGGGGCAGGTTGTCTATGGCTACACCTTC. This codes for CARSLRRGQVVYGYTF.

The chain uses TRBV5-4 and TRBJ2-7; 8 nucleotides line up with TRBD1. Germline V lookup: CDR1 SGHNT, CDR2 YYREEE (reference sequence). CDR3 length equals 14 residues. Trimming cost V 4 bases and J 5 bases; bases outside gene matches: 8. For the CDR3, the DNA is TGTGCCAGCAGCCGGACAGGGTCTTGGAACGAGCAGTACTTC. Its protein is CASSRTGSWNEQYF.